Shown below are 11 T cell receptor beta chains from a single sample sequenced in a study of CD8+CD57+ T cells in acquired aplastic anemia. Patients picked for sequencing had shown CD8+CD57+ cell expansion detected by flow cytometry. TCR beta VDJ and CDR3 were profiled, and genomic DNA was the template. TCRdb independently ran MiXCR on the reads; one entry per CDR3 protein. This table has about 240,000 distinct CDR3 sequences, about 44% appearing once. Material: sorted CD4+, CD8+, or CD8+CD57+ T cells (not recorded which) from PBMCs. The origin of the receptors is a human donor with aplastic anemia.

Ten or more counts support this clonotype. With a much larger clone just one base away, this may be a read error. The chain recombines TRBV27 with TRBJ1-1; unclear D gene. In germline, CDR1 is MNHEY, CDR2 SMNVEV (reference sequence). The CDR3 length is 11 residues. Trimming removed 10 bases from V and 1 base from J, with 7 bases in between. The CDR3: CATETNTEAFF. CDR3 sequence (DNA): TGTGCCACCGAAACGAACACTGAAGCTTTCTTT.

Regarding this clonotype: One end of the junction is discordant with germline, which a read error may explain. The chain couples TRBV5-1 to TRBJ1-4, with TRBD1 as a possible D gene (5 bases). Per germline, CDR1 SGHRS and CDR2 YFSETQ. The CDR3 runs 15 residues. In DNA form, the CDR3 reads TGTGCCAGCAGCCAGGGAGGAGAAACTAATGAAAAACTGTTTTTT. It encodes CASSQGGETNEKLFF.

The CDR3 sequence is CASSLVSVGGNYGYTF. The CDR3, as DNA: TGTGCCAGCAGCTTAGTTTCAGTGGGGGGAAACTATGGCTACACCTTC. The genes are TRBV9 and TRBJ1-2, with a possible D match to TRBD1 (5 bases). Trimming shortened V by 4 bases and J by 2 bases, and 18 bases separated the two germline ends. Germline V gene lookup returns CDR1 SGDLS and CDR2 YYNGEE. This CDR3 has 16 residues.

The chain uses TRBV6-5 and TRBJ2-7; TRBD2 matches 9 bases. With 0 bases clipped from V and 3 bases from J, the junction kept 9 bases outside the gene matches. Germline values: CDR1 MNHEY, CDR2 SVGAGI. CDR3 size: 17 residues. The CDR3 DNA follows: TGTGCCAGCAGTTACTCCGCCTCGACTAGCGGAGTCTACGAGCAGTACTTC. Translating it yields CASSYSASTSGVYEQYF.

The chain links TRBV27 to TRBJ1-5; D gene ambiguous. Germline V gives CDR1 MNHEY, CDR2 SMNVEV (reference sequence). The CDR3 spans 17 residues. V was cut by 6 bases and J by 7 bases, with 25 bases left in between. The CDR3 nucleotides read TGTGCCAGCAGAAATTCCTGGAGGCCGTCCCAGGCGCAGCCCCAGCATTTT. It translates to CASRNSWRPSQAQPQHF.

This clonotype was counted a single time. J is TRBJ1-2 and V is TRBV20-1; a weak D match, TRBD1 (6 bases). CDR3 length: 11 residues. Germline lookup yields CDR1 DFQATT and CDR2 SNEGSKA (reference sequence). The V end was cut by 5 bases, the J end by 5 bases, with 9 bases between. The CDR3 sequence is CSAWTAYGYTF. CDR3 nucleotides: TGCAGTGCTTGGACAGCGTATGGCTACACCTTC.

CDR3 nucleotide sequence: TGTGCCAGCAGCTTTCCTGGACAGGGAGGAGAGACCCAGTACTTC. It codes for CASSFPGQGGETQYF. This chain uses TRBV5-8 with TRBJ2-5; 8 bases are shared with TRBD1. The germline gives CDR1 SGHTS, CDR2 YDEGEE. The CDR3 runs to 15 residues. Trimming cost V 2 bases and J 4 bases; bases outside gene matches: 7.

This clonotype occurred many times. The rearrangement links TRBV29-1 to TRBJ2-7, with D perhaps matching TRBD1 or TRBD2 (5 bases each). Trimming removed 5 bases from V and 3 bases from J, with 11 bases in between. CDR3 size: 12 residues. The germline gives CDR1 SQVTM, CDR2 ANQGSEA. This CDR3 is CSVWDGFYEQYF. The CDR3 bases are TGCAGCGTTTGGGACGGGTTCTACGAGCAGTACTTC.

This clonotype has ten or more counts. The chain employs TRBV27 and TRBJ2-1; D is perhaps TRBD2 (5 bases). The CDR3 covers 14 residues. The germline CDR1 and CDR2 sequences are MNHEY and SMNVEV (reference sequence). V was cut by 5 bases and J by 7 bases, with 15 bases left in between. CDR3: CASSDPGAANEQFF. For the CDR3, the DNA is TGTGCCAGCAGTGACCCAGGAGCGGCTAATGAGCAGTTCTTC.

The V and J genes are TRBV15 and TRBJ1-6, with a possible D match to TRBD1 (6 bases). Per germline, CDR1 LNHNV and CDR2 YYDKDF (reference sequence). There are 15 residues in the CDR3. V lost 0 bases, J lost 9 bases, and 12 bases lay in between. The CDR3 sequence: CATSREDSKSSPLHF. The CDR3 region has the DNA TGTGCCACCAGCAGAGAGGACAGCAAGAGTTCACCCCTCCACTTT.

V gene TRBV12-3 or TRBV12-4 combines with J gene TRBJ1-3; D remains ambiguous. V was clipped by 4 bases and J by 3 bases, with 16 bases between them. CDR3 size: 16 residues. This CDR3 is CASSSEGIIHGNTIYF. The CDR3 nucleotides read TGTGCCAGCAGTTCCGAGGGTATCATACATGGAAACACCATATATTTT.